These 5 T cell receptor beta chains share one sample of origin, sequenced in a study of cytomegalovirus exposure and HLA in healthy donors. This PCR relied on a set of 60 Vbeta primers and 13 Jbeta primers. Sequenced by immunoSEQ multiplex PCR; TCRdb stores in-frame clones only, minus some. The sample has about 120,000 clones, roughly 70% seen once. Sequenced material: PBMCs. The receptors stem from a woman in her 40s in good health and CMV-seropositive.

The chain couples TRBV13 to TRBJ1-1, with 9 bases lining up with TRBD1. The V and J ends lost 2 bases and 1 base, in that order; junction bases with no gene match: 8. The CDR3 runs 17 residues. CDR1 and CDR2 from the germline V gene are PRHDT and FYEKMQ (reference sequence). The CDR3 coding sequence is TGTGCCAGCAGCTTACCGGGACAGGGTTCTCCGAACACTGAAGCTTTCTTT. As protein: CASSLPGQGSPNTEAFF.

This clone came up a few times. The CDR3 sequence: CASSLVEGAGSISNEQYF. CDR3 DNA: TGTGCCAGCAGCTTAGTTGAGGGGGCAGGGAGTATTTCTAACGAGCAGTACTTC. The rearrangement uses TRBV7-8 and TRBJ2-7, with 7 bases fitting TRBD1. With V trimmed by 1 base and J by 5 bases, 17 bases remained unmatched. The CDR3 contains 18 residues. Germline CDR1 is SGHVS and CDR2 is FQNEAQ. Full variable domain (outside the CDR3, taken from reference TRBV7-8 and TRBJ2-7): GAGVSQSPRYKVAKRGQDVALRCDPISGHVSLFWYQQALGQGPEFLTYFQNEAQLDKSGLPSDRFFAERPEGSVSTLKIQRTQQEDSAVYLCASSLVEGAGSISNEQYFGPGTRLTVT.

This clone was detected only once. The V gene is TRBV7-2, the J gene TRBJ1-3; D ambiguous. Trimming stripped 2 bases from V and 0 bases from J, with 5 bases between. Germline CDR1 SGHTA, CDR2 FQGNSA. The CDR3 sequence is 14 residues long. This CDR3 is CASSLSASGNTIYF. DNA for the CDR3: TGTGCCAGCAGCTTAAGCGCCTCTGGAAACACCATATATTTT.

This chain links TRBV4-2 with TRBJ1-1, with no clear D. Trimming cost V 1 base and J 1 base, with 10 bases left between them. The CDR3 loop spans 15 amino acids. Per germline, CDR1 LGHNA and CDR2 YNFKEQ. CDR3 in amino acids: CASSQAHQKNTEAFF. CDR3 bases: TGTGCCAGCAGCCAAGCGCACCAGAAGAACACTGAAGCTTTCTTT.

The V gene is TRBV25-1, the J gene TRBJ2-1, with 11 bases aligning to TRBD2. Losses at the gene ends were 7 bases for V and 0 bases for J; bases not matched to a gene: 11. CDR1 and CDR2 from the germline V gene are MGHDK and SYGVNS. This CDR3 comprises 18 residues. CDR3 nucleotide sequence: TGTGCCAGCATAGGTTTTAGCGGGAGGGCCGGCTCCTACAATGAGCAGTTCTTC. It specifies CASIGFSGRAGSYNEQFF.